This T cell receptor (beta chain) was obtained from a study of T cells in Graves' hyperthyroidism and ophthalmopathy. Study observations and caveats: Separation of ophthalmopathy from stable hyperthyroidism was achieved by a 13 V-J model.

This CDR3 is 14 amino acids long. Germline V gene sequence: CDR1 MNHNS, CDR2 SASEGT. Trimming took 6 bases from V and 0 from J, leaving 11 bases between them. On this clonotype: The antigen remains undetermined.

Amplified regions were TCR beta CDR3 sequences from RNA transcripts. HTBI primers drove first-round RT-PCR of the TCR CDR3. TCRdb fed the multiplex PCR reads into MiXCR, producing one record per CDR3 protein. The sample yields about 610,000 distinct CDR3 sequences, about 45% seen once. V gene TRBV6-1 combines with J gene TRBJ1-2; no clear D gene. Sample: peripheral blood or thyroid tissue (not recorded which). The sequence came from a woman under 30 with Graves' hyperthyroidism. The CDR3 sequence: CASSLAPSNYGYTF. The CDR3 bases are TGTGCCAGCAGCTTAGCCCCGTCTAACTATGGCTACACCTTC.